These 16 T cell receptor beta chains were all obtained from the same sample, sequenced in a study of control samples from healthy donors and cancer patients. Some clones are missing from TCRdb's copy, which holds only in-frame ones; the method was immunoSEQ multiplex PCR. The table has around 150,000 clones, 70% to 90% seen once. Sequencing used blood. The receptors derive from a man aged 30 to 39 in good health.

The V and J genes are TRBV24-1 and TRBJ2-1; D not resolved. Trimming left V 6 bases short and J 2 bases short, with 7 bases between. Per the germline V gene, CDR1 is KGHDR and CDR2 is SFDVKD. The CDR3 is made up of 13 amino acids. The CDR3: CATSWGPYNEQFF. The CDR3 DNA follows: TGTGCCACCAGTTGGGGTCCCTACAATGAGCAGTTCTTC.

In nucleotides, the CDR3 is TGTGCCAGCAGCTTAGATCAGGGGTGGAGCACTGAAGCTTTCTTT. Its translation: CASSLDQGWSTEAFF. The V and J genes are TRBV7-6 and TRBJ1-1, with a possible D match to TRBD1 (6 bases). V lost 1 base to trimming and J lost 4 bases, with 13 bases between them. The CDR3 runs 15 residues. Germline-derived CDR1 and CDR2 are SGHVS and FNYEAQ.

The rearrangement joins TRBV6-5 to TRBJ1-6; D unresolved. Deletions cut 7 bases from V and 6 bases from J, with 16 bases between. The CDR3 spans 15 residues. The germline gives CDR1 MNHEY, CDR2 SVGAGI. The CDR3, as DNA: TGTGCCAGCAAGTCCGTGGGGTCGCGTAATTCACCCCTCCACTTT. This translates into CASKSVGSRNSPLHF.

This sequence joins TRBV18 and TRBJ2-1, with D perhaps TRBD1 (6 bases). The germline gives CDR1 KGHSH, CDR2 LQKENI. With 3 bases removed from V and 5 bases from J, the gap between germline ends came to 20 bases. This CDR3 spans 17 amino acids. Here the CDR3 DNA reads TGTGCCAGCTCACCCCTATCCCCGGACAGAATAAACAATGAGCAGTTCTTC. Its protein product is CASSPLSPDRINNEQFF.

The V gene is TRBV6-2 or TRBV6-3, the J gene TRBJ1-5; possible D gene TRBD1, 5 bases. This CDR3 region has 16 residues. With 6 bases removed from V and 6 bases from J, the gap between germline ends came to 21 bases. The germline V gene has CDR1 MNHEY and CDR2 SVGEGT. The CDR3 loop reads CASSPLERGETQPQHF. The CDR3 DNA is TGTGCCAGCAGCCCCCTAGAGAGGGGAGAAACTCAGCCCCAGCATTTT.

There are a few counts of this clone. The rearrangement links TRBV27 to TRBJ2-7; 9 bases fit TRBD1. Trimming removed 7 bases from V and 9 bases from J; junction bases left unmatched: 10. Germline assignment: CDR1 MNHEY and CDR2 SMNVEV (reference sequence). The CDR3 length is 13 residues. Here the CDR3 DNA reads TGTGCCAGCACCAGAGGACAGGGGTTGAGGCAGTACTTC. Encoded protein: CASTRGQGLRQYF.

The CDR3 here is CASKPREKGSYEQYF. CDR3 nucleotide sequence: TGTGCCAGCAAACCCAGGGAAAAGGGATCCTACGAGCAGTACTTC. This rearrangement joins TRBV7-2 to TRBJ2-7; D may be TRBD1 (5 bases). V lost 7 bases to trimming and J lost 1 base, with 17 bases between them. The CDR3 sequence is 15 residues long. Germline CDR1 and CDR2: SGHTA and FQGNSA.

The chain joins TRBV6-5 to TRBJ2-5; tentatively, D is TRBD1 (5 bases). The CDR3 totals 16 residues. Trimming removed 0 bases at V and 5 bases at J, with 16 bases between. Germline CDR1 is MNHEY and CDR2 is SVGAGI. The CDR3 loop reads CASSYSIGRGRETQYF. In nucleotides, the CDR3 is TGTGCCAGCAGTTACTCCATTGGTAGGGGCCGGGAGACCCAGTACTTC.

The chain's CDR3 is CASSPDSGGPAGYTF. CDR3 DNA sequence: TGCGCCAGCAGCCCGGACAGCGGGGGGCCGGCAGGCTACACCTTC. The V gene is TRBV4-1, the J gene TRBJ1-2; D perhaps matches TRBD1 (6 bases). The CDR3 totals 15 residues. Germline V CDR1 and CDR2: MGHRA, YSYEKL. With 4 bases removed from V and 8 bases from J, the gap between germline ends came to 20 bases.

The chain carries TRBV6-6 and TRBJ2-7; D perhaps matches TRBD2 (5 bases). V lost 8 bases to trimming and J lost 0 bases, with 17 bases between them. The CDR3 runs to 15 residues. Germline lookup yields CDR1 MNHNY and CDR2 SVGAGI (reference sequence). The CDR3 DNA reads TGTGCCAGCGTTAGGGATTTAGGGAGCTCCTACGAGCAGTACTTC. Residues: CASVRDLGSSYEQYF.

This rearrangement joins TRBV14 to TRBJ2-1; 12 bases agree with TRBD2. Per germline, CDR1 SGHDN and CDR2 FVKESK. Losses at the gene ends were 5 bases for V and 8 bases for J; bases not matched to a gene: 7. This CDR3 comprises 15 residues. The CDR3 here is CASSTTSGRIDEQFF. The DNA for the CDR3 is TGTGCCAGCAGCACGACTAGCGGGAGAATAGATGAGCAGTTCTTC. The full variable domain, completed using reference TRBV14 and TRBJ2-1, is EAGVTQFPSHSVIEKGQTVTLRCDPISGHDNLYWYRRVMGKEIKFLLHFVKESKQDESGMPNNRFLAERTGGTYSTLKVQPAELEDSGVYFCASSTTSGRIDEQFFGPGTRLTVL.

The chain couples TRBV4-1 to TRBJ2-3; TRBD2 matches 10 bases. Germline V lookup: CDR1 MGHRA, CDR2 YSYEKL. CDR3 size: 15 residues. V trimming: 4 bases; J trimming: 4 bases; junction bases outside the gene matches: 5. CDR3 sequence reads: CASSRTSGGADTQYF. The CDR3 DNA sequence: TGCGCCAGCAGCCGGACTAGCGGAGGGGCAGATACGCAGTATTTT.

The chain joins TRBV5-1 to TRBJ1-2; a weak D match, TRBD1 (5 bases). Trimming stripped 5 bases from V and 4 bases from J, with 12 bases between. Germline values: CDR1 SGHRS, CDR2 YFSETQ. The CDR3 has 13 amino acids. The CDR3 nucleotides read TGCGCCAGCAGTTACGGGACTACCTATGGCTACACCTTC. Its translation is CASSYGTTYGYTF.

The genes are TRBV5-6 and TRBJ2-1, with D tentatively TRBD1 (5 bases). The length of the CDR3 is 12 residues. V shed 4 bases and J shed 9 bases, with 11 bases lying between them. CDR1 and CDR2 from the germline V gene are SGHDT and YYEEEE. The CDR3 bases are TGTGCCAGCAGCGCTGCAGGGCCTGAGCAGTTCTTC. It codes for CASSAAGPEQFF.

The rearrangement links TRBV11-2 to TRBJ2-7, with 7 positions matching TRBD1. This CDR3 region has 14 residues. With V trimmed by 2 bases and J by 5 bases, 6 bases remained unmatched. The germline V gene encodes CDR1 SGHAT and CDR2 FQNNGV. CDR3 sequence (DNA): TGTGCCAGCAGCTTAAATTTAGGGGGCGACGAGCAGTACTTC. This gives the protein CASSLNLGGDEQYF. The complete variable domain, with remaining parts taken from reference TRBV11-2 and TRBJ2-7, reads EAGVAQSPRYKIIEKRQSVAFWCNPISGHATLYWYQQILGQGPKLLIQFQNNGVVDDSQLPKDRFSAERLKGVDSTLKIQPAKLEDSAVYLCASSLNLGGDEQYFGPGTRLTVT.

This chain uses TRBV7-9 with TRBJ1-5, with D perhaps TRBD1 (5 bases). Per germline, CDR1 SEHNR and CDR2 FQNEAQ (reference sequence). The V gene lost 5 bases and the J gene lost 3 bases, with 11 bases spanning the gap. This CDR3 region has 14 residues. CDR3 DNA sequence: TGTGCCAGCAGCCCTGACAGTTTCAATCAGCCCCAGCATTTT. It translates to CASSPDSFNQPQHF.